The clone carrying this T cell receptor (delta chain) was counted only a few times. The likely explanation is a read error, given a far larger clone one base away. At the DNA level, this CDR3 is encoded by other sequences in the same sample as well. The data originate from a study of gamma-delta T cells after stem cell transplantation. TCRdb called clones anew from the RT-PCR reads with CATT. Here the sample spans fewer than 600 delta-chain clones, 9.1% being singletons. Germline V gene data show CDR1 as GEAIGNYY and CDR2 as EKD. The CDR3 spans 18 residues. This TCR was sampled from a human donor. It is not recorded whose cells these are; they may come from a transplant donor. The chain couples TRDV2 to TRDJ1; the D gene is possibly TRDD3 (5 bases). The sequenced material came from gamma-delta T cells. CDR3 coding DNA: TGCGCCTGTGAGCCTATGACCAATACAGGGATCAGCACCGATAAACTCATCTTT. It translates to CACEPMTNTGISTDKLIF.